This entry is about one T cell receptor beta chain. The antigen is unknown. TCRdb itself ran the RT-PCR reads through MiXCR, one entry per CDR3 protein. The table records about 780,000 distinct CDR3 sequences, 15% to 20% of them present only once. This specimen comes from a study of response to subunit inactivated influenza vaccine. General study results and limits: There was a suggestion from the authors that each seasonal influenza vaccination recruits few new T cells.

This CDR3 is 16 amino acids long. Germline V gene sequence: CDR1 SGHRS, CDR2 YFSETQ. Between the trimmed V and J ends, which lost 0 bases and 0 bases, there was a span of 12 bases. The sequenced sample was PBMCs from blood, obtained approximately 5 days after vaccination. The rearrangement uses TRBV5-1 and TRBJ1-2, with a possible D match to TRBD1 (5 bases). This clonotype originated in a man aged 45 to 65 who received an inactivated influenza vaccine. The CDR3 loop is CASSLEGVHANYGYTF. In DNA form, the CDR3 reads TGCGCCAGCAGCTTGGAAGGGGTCCATGCTAACTATGGCTACACCTTC. Complete variable domain (other parts from reference TRBV5-1 and TRBJ1-2): KAGVTQTPRYLIKTRGQQVTLSCSPISGHRSVSWYQQTPGQGLQFLFEYFSETQRNKGNFPGRFSGRQFSNSRSEMNVSTLELGDSALYLCASSLEGVHANYGYTFGSGTRLTVV.